What follows are 9 T cell receptor beta chains derived from one specimen sequenced in a study of cytomegalovirus exposure and HLA in healthy donors. The PCR used 60 Vbeta and 13 Jbeta primers. Data came from immunoSEQ multiplex PCR; TCRdb stores just in-frame clones and leaves some out. The sample has under 150,000 clones; around four fifths are singletons. The sequenced material came from PBMCs. Every receptor here comes from a boy aged 2 to 10 in good health and CMV-seronegative.

With regard to this clone: Other DNA sequences in this sample translate to the same CDR3. The chain carries TRBV6-4 and TRBJ2-2; the D gene is possibly TRBD2 (7 bases). The CDR3 runs 14 residues. Germline lookup yields CDR1 MRHNA and CDR2 SNTAGT. Between the trimmed V and J ends, which lost 5 bases and 3 bases, there was a span of 10 bases. In nucleotides, the CDR3 is TGTGCCAGCAGTCGGGGGGCGGACACCGGGGAGCTGTTTTTT. This sequence encodes CASSRGADTGELFF.

The chain combines TRBV6-1 with TRBJ2-3, with 10 bases that match TRBD2. Germline V gene data show CDR1 as MNHNS and CDR2 as SASEGT. The CDR3 totals 15 residues. V trimming: 1 base; J trimming: 6 bases; junction bases outside the gene matches: 4. DNA of the CDR3: TGTGCCAGCAGTGAAGGACTAGCGGGCGGGGATACGCAGTATTTT. It is translated as CASSEGLAGGDTQYF.

CDR3 coding DNA: TGTGCCAGTAGTAAAAGGACAGGTCTTAATGAAAAACTGTTTTTT. Residues: CASSKRTGLNEKLFF. V and J are TRBV19 and TRBJ1-4, with 7 bases aligning to TRBD1. The ends lost 4 bases at V and 4 bases at J; junction bases unmatched: 6. Germline assignment: CDR1 LNHDA and CDR2 SQIVND (reference sequence). The CDR3 extends over 15 amino acids.

The chain recombines TRBV7-3 with TRBJ2-2; TRBD2 matches 7 bases. The V gene's germline CDR1 is SGHTA and CDR2 FQGTGA. This CDR3 region has 15 residues. V shed 2 bases and J 0 bases; nucleotides not matched to a gene: 0. CDR3 sequence reads: CASSLGGANTGELFF. DNA of the CDR3: TGTGCCAGCAGCTTAGGGGGGGCGAACACCGGGGAGCTGTTTTTT.

The rearrangement uses TRBV5-6 and TRBJ1-3; a possible D gene is TRBD1 (6 bases). Germline V gene sequence: CDR1 SGHDT, CDR2 YYEEEE. The length of the CDR3 is 16 residues. V shed 2 bases and J shed 0 bases, with 12 bases lying between them. CDR3 coding DNA: TGTGCCAGCAGCTTACAGGGTGACGGCTCTGGAAACACCATATATTTT. Its protein is CASSLQGDGSGNTIYF.

This clone was detected only a few times. This chain links TRBV12-5 with TRBJ1-1; D may be TRBD1 (6 bases). The germline gives CDR1 LGHNT, CDR2 FRNRAP. CDR3 size: 13 residues. Trimming cost V 2 bases and J 4 bases, with 8 bases left between them. CDR3 DNA: TGTGCTAGTGGTTTGTTAGGGGGCACTGAAGCTTTCTTT. Its protein product is CASGLLGGTEAFF.

The V call is TRBV6-5, the J call TRBJ1-1, with D possibly TRBD1 on 6 matching bases. The V end lost 6 bases, the J end lost 11 bases, and 16 bases lay between the germline ends. The CDR3 extends over 12 amino acids. Germline CDR1 and CDR2: MNHEY and SVGAGI. The chain's CDR3 is CASRRPQGKAFF. The CDR3 DNA reads as TGTGCCAGCAGACGACCCCAGGGGAAGGCTTTCTTT.

The chain is built from TRBV7-3 and TRBJ2-2, with 7 bases that match TRBD2. Germline trimming cut 4 bases from V and 7 bases from J; bases unmatched to any gene: 12. This CDR3 comprises 16 residues. Germline lookup yields CDR1 SGHTA and CDR2 FQGTGA. The CDR3 spells CASSSNGLESLGELFF. In nucleotides, the CDR3 is TGTGCCAGCAGCTCAAATGGACTAGAGAGTCTCGGGGAGCTGTTTTTT.

CDR3 in amino acids: CASSLLAVSSYEQYF. The CDR3 DNA reads as TGTGCCAGCAGCCTACTAGCGGTAAGCTCCTACGAGCAGTACTTC. The chain joins TRBV11-2 to TRBJ2-7; the match to TRBD2 covers 8 bases. Trimming at V came to 5 bases and at J to 0 bases, leaving 6 bases not matched to a gene. This CDR3 region has 15 residues. Germline CDR1 reads SGHAT; CDR2 reads FQNNGV.